Shown below are 19 T cell receptor beta chains from a single sample sequenced in a study of shared clonotypes between healthy human individuals. Method: immunoSEQ multiplex PCR; TCRdb's copy keeps in-frame clones and lacks some. The sample lists 2 million to 2.5 million clones; 90% to 95% were seen once. Specimen: naive CD4+ T cells sorted from blood. Subset: CD45RA+ positively selected. The origin of the receptors is a man aged 18 to 30 in good health.

The chain recombines TRBV6-1 with TRBJ1-4; D is unclear. CDR3 length: 16 amino acids. The V end lost 3 bases, the J end lost 0 bases, and 11 bases lay between the germline ends. Germline CDR1 MNHNS, CDR2 SASEGT. CDR3 amino acids: CASSEVKVPTNEKLFF. CDR3 DNA: TGTGCCAGCAGTGAGGTCAAGGTTCCAACTAATGAAAAACTGTTTTTT.

The rearrangement joins TRBV11-2 to TRBJ2-1; 7 nucleotides match TRBD1. Germline loops: CDR1 SGHAT, CDR2 FQNNGV. This CDR3 contains 14 residues. V shed 1 base and J 5 bases; nucleotides not matched to a gene: 2. CDR3 DNA sequence: TGTGCCAGCAGCTTAGCCGGACAGGACAATGAGCAGTTCTTC. This translates into CASSLAGQDNEQFF.

The chain employs TRBV29-1 and TRBJ2-1; D ambiguous. CDR1 SQVTM and CDR2 ANQGSEA come from the germline V gene. The V gene lost 8 bases and the J gene lost 4 bases, with 12 bases spanning the gap. The CDR3 is 12 amino acids. The CDR3 is CSPVMGYNEQFF. The DNA of the CDR3 is TGCAGCCCCGTGATGGGGTACAATGAGCAGTTCTTC.

The chain is built from TRBV7-9 and TRBJ2-1; the D gene is possibly TRBD2 (6 bases). The CDR3 sequence is 14 residues long. CDR1 and CDR2 (germline): SEHNR, FQNEAQ (reference sequence). Trimming took off 5 bases at V and 5 bases at J, with 13 bases between the two ends. CDR3 DNA: TGTGCCAGCAGCGTGGTGGGAGGTCACAATGAGCAGTTCTTC. It is translated as CASSVVGGHNEQFF.

Only one count was recorded for this clone. This chain uses TRBV13 with TRBJ1-6; 10 positions agree with TRBD1. Germline V lookup: CDR1 PRHDT, CDR2 FYEKMQ (reference sequence). This CDR3 is 14 amino acids long. The V segment lost 5 bases and the J segment 10 bases; nucleotides outside the gene matches: 5. The CDR3 sequence: CASSRLGQGSPLHF. Written as DNA, the CDR3 is TGTGCCAGCAGCCGCCTGGGACAGGGGTCACCCCTCCACTTT.

The V and J genes are TRBV27 and TRBJ1-6; a possible D gene is TRBD1 (6 bases). CDR1 is MNHEY and CDR2 is SMNVEV in the germline V gene (reference sequence). Between the trimmed V and J ends, which lost 2 bases and 8 bases, there was a span of 16 bases. CDR3 size: 16 residues. In DNA, the CDR3 is TGTGCCAGCAGTTTACAACCCCCGGACAGTTATTCACCCCTCCACTTT. Translating it yields CASSLQPPDSYSPLHF.

CDR3 region: CASSSKTSGGLPQETQYF. In DNA form, the CDR3 reads TGCGCCAGCAGCTCGAAGACTAGCGGGGGGTTGCCACAAGAGACCCAGTACTTC. The chain uses TRBV5-1 and TRBJ2-5; TRBD2 matches at 13 bases. The V and J ends lost 3 bases and 2 bases, in that order; junction bases with no gene match: 10. The germline V gene encodes CDR1 SGHRS and CDR2 YFSETQ. CDR3 length equals 18 residues.

The chain employs TRBV27 and TRBJ1-6; D is unclear. V was clipped by 4 bases and J by 7 bases, with 14 bases between them. The CDR3 consists of 15 residues. Germline V gene lookup returns CDR1 MNHEY and CDR2 SMNVEV (reference sequence). This CDR3 reads CASSSGLVLNSPLHF. The CDR3 nucleotides read TGTGCCAGCAGTTCGGGGTTAGTTCTGAATTCACCCCTCCACTTT.

The chain carries TRBV5-8 and TRBJ2-7, with no clear D. With 0 bases removed from V and 0 bases from J, the gap between germline ends came to 10 bases. The CDR3 runs to 15 residues. Germline assignment: CDR1 SGHTS and CDR2 YDEGEE. The CDR3 DNA reads TGTGCCAGCAGCTTGGTTGTAGGTAGCTCCTACGAGCAGTACTTC. Translation: CASSLVVGSSYEQYF.

This chain connects TRBV5-8 to TRBJ2-7; 7 bases are shared with TRBD1. Per the germline V gene, CDR1 is SGHTS and CDR2 is YDEGEE. The trim removed 0 bases at V and 5 bases at J, leaving 11 bases unmatched. This CDR3 is built from 16 residues. The CDR3 DNA reads as TGTGCCAGCAGCTTGGAAGGTAGGGGGCAGATGGACGAGCAGTACTTC. It is translated as CASSLEGRGQMDEQYF.

The chain links TRBV7-2 to TRBJ2-7, with D perhaps matching TRBD1 (6 bases). This CDR3 comprises 12 residues. The ends were cut back, 8 bases at V and 2 bases at J, with 10 bases in the middle. Germline CDR1 is SGHTA and CDR2 is FQGNSA. CDR3 sequence: CASGGLTYEQYF. The CDR3 bases are TGTGCCAGCGGGGGCCTCACCTACGAGCAGTACTTC.

The chain employs TRBV4-2 and TRBJ1-5, with a possible D match to TRBD1 (6 bases). This CDR3 comprises 15 residues. Germline lookup yields CDR1 LGHNA and CDR2 YNFKEQ. The V and J ends lost 1 base and 4 bases respectively, with 11 bases between them. CDR3 nucleotide sequence: TGTGCCAGCAGCCAAGTTACAGGGTTTAATCAGCCCCAGCATTTT. Translation: CASSQVTGFNQPQHF.

The chain is built from TRBV28 and TRBJ2-1, with D uncertain. Trimming pared 6 bases from V and 4 bases from J, leaving 16 bases between. This CDR3 spans 15 amino acids. Germline V gene lookup returns CDR1 MDHEN and CDR2 SYDVKM. CDR3 in amino acids: CASSVLDAGYNEQFF. DNA for the CDR3: TGTGCCAGCAGCGTTCTGGACGCAGGTTACAATGAGCAGTTCTTC.

This chain connects TRBV28 to TRBJ2-3; 8 bases fit TRBD1. The CDR3 is 15 amino acids. CDR1 is MDHEN and CDR2 is SYDVKM in the germline V gene. J lost 2 bases, V lost 3 bases, and 4 bases had no gene match. DNA of the CDR3: TGTGCCAGCAGTTTCAGGGGGCTCGTCACAGATACGCAGTATTTT. Encoded protein: CASSFRGLVTDTQYF.

This sequence joins TRBV11-2 and TRBJ1-3; D is perhaps TRBD1 (6 bases). In germline, CDR1 is SGHAT, CDR2 FQNNGV. Between the trimmed V and J ends, which lost 5 bases and 2 bases, there was a span of 13 bases. CDR3 length equals 15 residues. CDR3 sequence reads: CASSVTDSPGNTIYF. The CDR3 nucleotides read TGTGCCAGCAGCGTGACGGACAGTCCTGGAAACACCATATATTTT.

This clone showed up just once. The gene calls are TRBV10-3 and TRBJ2-7; D gene ambiguous. Trimming took off 3 bases at V and 1 base at J, with 10 bases between the two ends. CDR1 is ENHRY, CDR2 SYGVKD, per germline. The CDR3 is 14 residues long. CDR3 residues: CAISELTESYEQYF. In nucleotides, the CDR3 is TGTGCCATCAGTGAACTGACGGAGTCCTACGAGCAGTACTTC.

This chain links TRBV2 with TRBJ1-2; D is uncertain. The CDR3 length is 12 residues. Germline lookup yields CDR1 SNHLY and CDR2 FYNNEI. Trimming pared 8 bases from V and 8 bases from J, leaving 15 bases between. CDR3 coding DNA: TGTGCCAGCCGTGCGAGGATAGGAGGCTACACCTTC. Its protein product is CASRARIGGYTF.

The V and J genes are TRBV5-1 and TRBJ2-5; D gene unclear. Per germline, CDR1 SGHRS and CDR2 YFSETQ. The CDR3 loop spans 14 amino acids. The ends were cut back, 4 bases at V and 3 bases at J, with 13 bases in the middle. The CDR3: CASSAGGTEETQYF. In DNA form, the CDR3 reads TGCGCCAGCAGCGCTGGTGGAACCGAAGAGACCCAGTACTTC.

Remarks on this clone: This same CDR3 is encoded by further DNA sequences in the sample. The chain couples TRBV6-5 to TRBJ2-2, with D possibly TRBD2 on 6 matching bases. The CDR3 consists of 15 residues. Trimming shortened V by 0 bases and J by 1 base, and 6 bases separated the two germline ends. CDR1 is MNHEY and CDR2 is SVGAGI in the germline V gene. The CDR3 DNA reads as TGTGCCAGCAGTTACTCGGGGGGGAACACCGGGGAGCTGTTTTTT. This codes for CASSYSGGNTGELFF.